A single sample is the source of the 12 T cell receptor beta chains below, sequenced in a study of cytomegalovirus exposure and HLA in healthy donors. PCR used 60 Vbeta primers and 13 Jbeta primers. The table came from immunoSEQ multiplex PCR; TCRdb's copy has only in-frame clones and leaves some out. Of approximately 130,000 clones in the sample, around 77% were seen once. The sample taken for sequencing was PBMCs. The receptors stem from a man aged 50 or older in good health and CMV-seronegative.

This chain links TRBV7-9 with TRBJ2-3, with 9 nucleotides matching TRBD1. V trimming: 5 bases; J trimming: 2 bases; junction bases outside the gene matches: 5. Germline V gene lookup returns CDR1 SEHNR and CDR2 FQNEAQ (reference sequence). This CDR3 spans 15 amino acids. DNA of the CDR3: TGTGCCAGCAGCCCCGGACAGGGGCCCACAGATACGCAGTATTTT. This encodes CASSPGQGPTDTQYF.

The chain uses TRBV5-1 and TRBJ1-1; 9 bases map to TRBD1. This CDR3 has 15 residues. Germline lookup yields CDR1 SGHRS and CDR2 YFSETQ. After removal of 4 bases from V and 5 bases from J, the junction contained 9 bases not matched to a gene. CDR3 nucleotides: TGCGCCAGCAGCCTGGAGGGACAGGGTAATACTGAAGCTTTCTTT. Amino acid sequence: CASSLEGQGNTEAFF.

This chain uses TRBV7-9 with TRBJ2-5, with D hard to call. The germline gives CDR1 SEHNR, CDR2 FQNEAQ (reference sequence). Trimming stripped 5 bases from V and 5 bases from J, with 12 bases between. There are 13 residues in the CDR3. The CDR3 DNA is TGTGCCAGCAGCGTTTCCTATTCGGAGACCCAGTACTTC. Translation gives CASSVSYSETQYF.

The chain combines TRBV5-4 with TRBJ2-5; tentatively, D is TRBD2 (6 bases). The germline V gene encodes CDR1 SGHNT and CDR2 YYREEE (reference sequence). V lost 9 bases to trimming and J lost 2 bases, with 14 bases between them. This CDR3 region has 13 residues. The CDR3 sequence is CATGESGQETQYF. Written as DNA, the CDR3 is TGTGCCACGGGAGAATCGGGGCAAGAGACCCAGTACTTC.

This CDR3 reads CASSLAGSGGADTQYF. In nucleotides, the CDR3 is TGCGCCAGCAGCTTGGCAGGTAGCGGGGGAGCAGATACGCAGTATTTT. V is TRBV5-1 and J is TRBJ2-3, with 9 positions matching TRBD2. The CDR3 consists of 16 residues. V was pared by 0 bases and J by 4 bases, with 6 bases of the junction left unmatched. From germline, CDR1 is SGHRS and CDR2 YFSETQ. Complete variable domain (other parts from reference TRBV5-1 and TRBJ2-3): KAGVTQTPRYLIKTRGQQVTLSCSPISGHRSVSWYQQTPGQGLQFLFEYFSETQRNKGNFPGRFSGRQFSNSRSEMNVSTLELGDSALYLCASSLAGSGGADTQYFGPGTRLTVL.

V and J are TRBV4-1 and TRBJ2-5; TRBD2 agrees at 12 bases. The end of the DNA aligns better with TRBJ2-7, so the J call may be wrong. Germline lookup yields CDR1 MGHRA and CDR2 YSYEKL. The CDR3 loop spans 16 amino acids. CDR3 amino acids: CASSQFRLAGDYEQYF. The CDR3 DNA follows: TGCGCCAGCAGCCAATTTAGACTAGCGGGAGACTACGAGCAGTACTTC.

Details on this clone: Its ends do not fully match the called genes, so a read error is possible. V is TRBV11-2 and J is TRBJ2-7, with 12 bases lining up with TRBD2. The CDR3 contains 12 residues. Germline V gene lookup returns CDR1 SGHAT and CDR2 FQNNGV. The CDR3 sequence: CASSSPSGRALF. The DNA for the CDR3 is TGTGCCAGCAGCTCCCCTAGCGGGAGGGCCTTATTC.

The J gene is TRBJ1-2, the V gene TRBV2, with D unresolved. CDR1 and CDR2 (germline): SNHLY, FYNNEI. V was shortened by 5 bases and J by 4 bases, with 14 bases between the two germline ends. The CDR3 length is 14 residues. DNA of the CDR3: TGTGCCAGCAGTTCTCCCTCTGAGGGCTATGGCTACACCTTC. The encoded protein is CASSSPSEGYGYTF.

The chain couples TRBV10-3 to TRBJ1-5; D is possibly TRBD1 (5 bases). The CDR3 is 14 residues long. Between the trimmed V and J ends, which lost 5 bases and 6 bases, there was a span of 14 bases. CDR1 is ENHRY and CDR2 is SYGVKD in the germline V gene. CDR3 in DNA: TGTGCCATCAGTAACAGGAACTCGAGTCAGCCCCAGCATTTT. It yields the protein CAISNRNSSQPQHF.

V gene TRBV5-6 combines with J gene TRBJ2-7, with D possibly TRBD2 on 5 matching bases. The V gene lost 0 bases and the J gene lost 3 bases, with 16 bases spanning the gap. Germline lookup yields CDR1 SGHDT and CDR2 YYEEEE. The CDR3 is 16 amino acids. The CDR3 is CASSLEALGENYEQYF. Written as DNA, the CDR3 is TGTGCCAGCAGCTTGGAGGCCCTCGGGGAGAACTACGAGCAGTACTTC.

V gene TRBV27 combines with J gene TRBJ1-1; 10 bases agree with TRBD1. Germline CDR1 reads MNHEY; CDR2 reads SMNVEV (reference sequence). The CDR3 sequence is 18 residues long. V shed 1 base, J shed 5 bases, and the junction held 13 bases outside the gene matches. CDR3 coding DNA: TGTGCCAGCAGTTTATTTTCGAGGACAGGGGGTCGACGTACTGAAGCTTTCTTT. As protein: CASSLFSRTGGRRTEAFF.

The chain links TRBV6-5 to TRBJ2-2; a possible D gene is TRBD2 (6 bases). CDR3 length: 15 residues. Trimming left V 3 bases short and J 0 bases short, with 8 bases between. From germline, CDR1 is MNHEY and CDR2 SVGAGI. CDR3: CASSYGGTNTGELFF. The CDR3, as DNA: TGTGCCAGCAGTTATGGAGGGACGAACACCGGGGAGCTGTTTTTT.